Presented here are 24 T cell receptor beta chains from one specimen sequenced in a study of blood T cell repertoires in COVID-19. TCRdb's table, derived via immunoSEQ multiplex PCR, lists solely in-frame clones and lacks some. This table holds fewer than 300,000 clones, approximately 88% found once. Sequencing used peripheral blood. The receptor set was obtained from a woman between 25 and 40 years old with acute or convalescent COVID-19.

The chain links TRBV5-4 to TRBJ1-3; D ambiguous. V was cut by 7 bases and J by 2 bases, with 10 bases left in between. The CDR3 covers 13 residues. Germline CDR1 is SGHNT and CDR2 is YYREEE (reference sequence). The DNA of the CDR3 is TGTGCCAGCCGGACTGTTGCTGGAAACACCATATATTTT. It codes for CASRTVAGNTIYF. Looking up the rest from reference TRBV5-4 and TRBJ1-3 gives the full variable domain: ETGVTQSPTHLIKTRGQQVTLRCSSQSGHNTVSWYQQALGQGPQFIFQYYREEENGRGNFPPRFSGLQFPNYSSELNVNALELDDSALYLCASRTVAGNTIYFGEGSWLTVV.

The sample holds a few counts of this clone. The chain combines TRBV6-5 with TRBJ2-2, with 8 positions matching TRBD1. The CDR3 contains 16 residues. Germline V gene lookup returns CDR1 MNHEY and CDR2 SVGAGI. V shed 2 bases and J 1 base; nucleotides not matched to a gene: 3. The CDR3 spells CASSYAGTGNTGELFF. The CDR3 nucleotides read TGTGCCAGCAGTTACGCCGGGACAGGGAACACCGGGGAGCTGTTTTTT.

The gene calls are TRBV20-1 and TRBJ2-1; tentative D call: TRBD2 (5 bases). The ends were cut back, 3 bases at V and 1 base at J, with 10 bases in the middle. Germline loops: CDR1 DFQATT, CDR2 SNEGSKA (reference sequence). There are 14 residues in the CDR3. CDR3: CSASGSGSYNEQFF. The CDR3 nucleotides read TGCAGTGCTAGTGGGAGTGGTTCCTACAATGAGCAGTTCTTC.

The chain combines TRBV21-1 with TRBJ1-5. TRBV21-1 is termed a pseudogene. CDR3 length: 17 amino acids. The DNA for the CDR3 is TGTGCCAGCAGCAAAGAAAGCCGAAGAGAGAACAATCAGCCCCAGCATTTT. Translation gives CASSKESRRENNQPQHF.

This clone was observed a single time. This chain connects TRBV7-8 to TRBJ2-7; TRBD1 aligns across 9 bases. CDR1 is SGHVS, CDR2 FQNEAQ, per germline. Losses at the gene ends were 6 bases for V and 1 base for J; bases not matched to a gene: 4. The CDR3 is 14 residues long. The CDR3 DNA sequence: TGTGCCAGCAGTTTACAGGGGGCATCCTACGAGCAGTACTTC. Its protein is CASSLQGASYEQYF.

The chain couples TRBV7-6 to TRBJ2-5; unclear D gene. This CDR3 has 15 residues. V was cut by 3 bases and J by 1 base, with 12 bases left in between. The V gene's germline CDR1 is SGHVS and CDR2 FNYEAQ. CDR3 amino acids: CASSLALRGQETQYF. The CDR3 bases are TGTGCCAGCAGCTTGGCACTCCGAGGCCAAGAGACCCAGTACTTC.

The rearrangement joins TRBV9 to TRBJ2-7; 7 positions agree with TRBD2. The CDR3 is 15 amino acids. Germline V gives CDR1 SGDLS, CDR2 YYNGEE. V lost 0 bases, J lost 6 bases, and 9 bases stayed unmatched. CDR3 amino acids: CASSVAPGGSSEQYF. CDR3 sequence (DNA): TGTGCCAGCAGCGTAGCTCCGGGAGGTTCTTCCGAGCAGTACTTC.

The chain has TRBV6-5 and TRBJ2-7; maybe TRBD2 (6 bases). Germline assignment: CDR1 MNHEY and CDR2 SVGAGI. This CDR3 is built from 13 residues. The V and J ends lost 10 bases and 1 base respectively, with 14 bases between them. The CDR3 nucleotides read TGTGCCACCTCGGGCGGGACTTCCTACGAGCAGTACTTC. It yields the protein CATSGGTSYEQYF.

The DNA for the CDR3 is TGCAGCGTTCACAAGTCGGGAATTGTGGGTGGCTACACCTTC. It yields the protein CSVHKSGIVGGYTF. The rearrangement joins TRBV29-1 to TRBJ1-2; D gene unclear. The CDR3 extends over 14 amino acids. Trimming cost V 5 bases and J 7 bases, with 20 bases left between them. Germline V CDR1 and CDR2: SQVTM, ANQGSEA.

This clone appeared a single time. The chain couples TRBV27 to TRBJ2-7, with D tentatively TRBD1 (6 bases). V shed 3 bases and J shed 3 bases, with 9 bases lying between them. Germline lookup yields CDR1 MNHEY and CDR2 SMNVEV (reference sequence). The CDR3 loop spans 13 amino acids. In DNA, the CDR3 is TGTGCCAGCAGTTTGGTAGGGGGCTACGAGCAGTACTTC. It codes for CASSLVGGYEQYF.

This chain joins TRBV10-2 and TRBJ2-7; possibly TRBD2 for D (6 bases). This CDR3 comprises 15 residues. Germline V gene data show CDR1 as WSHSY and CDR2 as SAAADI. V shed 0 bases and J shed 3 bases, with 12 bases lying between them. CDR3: CASSESEGPDYEQYF. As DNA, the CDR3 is TGCGCCAGCAGTGAGTCGGAGGGACCAGACTACGAGCAGTACTTC.

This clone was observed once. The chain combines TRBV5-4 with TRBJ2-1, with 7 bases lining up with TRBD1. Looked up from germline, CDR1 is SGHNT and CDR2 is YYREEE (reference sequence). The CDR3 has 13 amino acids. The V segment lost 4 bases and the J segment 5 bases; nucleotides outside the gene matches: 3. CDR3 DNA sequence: TGTGCCAGCAGCAAGGGGGCGGACAATGAGCAGTTCTTC. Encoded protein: CASSKGADNEQFF.

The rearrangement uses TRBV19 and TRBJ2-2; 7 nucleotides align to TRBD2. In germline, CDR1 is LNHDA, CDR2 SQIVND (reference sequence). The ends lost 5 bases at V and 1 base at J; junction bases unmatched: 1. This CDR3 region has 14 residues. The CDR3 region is CASSLAGNTGELFF. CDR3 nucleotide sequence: TGTGCCAGTAGTTTAGCGGGGAACACCGGGGAGCTGTTTTTT.

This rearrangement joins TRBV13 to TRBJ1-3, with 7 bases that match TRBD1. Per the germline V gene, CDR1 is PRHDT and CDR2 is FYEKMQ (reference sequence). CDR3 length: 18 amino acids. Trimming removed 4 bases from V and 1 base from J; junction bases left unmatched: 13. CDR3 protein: CASSWFQRQGLSGNTIYF. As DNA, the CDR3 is TGTGCCAGCAGCTGGTTTCAGAGACAGGGATTATCTGGAAACACCATATATTTT.

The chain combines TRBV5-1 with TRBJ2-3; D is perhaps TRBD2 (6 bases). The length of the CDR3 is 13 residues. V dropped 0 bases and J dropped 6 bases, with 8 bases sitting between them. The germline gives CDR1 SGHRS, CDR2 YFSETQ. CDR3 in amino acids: CASSLASGDTQYF. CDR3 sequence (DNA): TGCGCCAGCAGCTTGGCGAGCGGGGATACGCAGTATTTT.

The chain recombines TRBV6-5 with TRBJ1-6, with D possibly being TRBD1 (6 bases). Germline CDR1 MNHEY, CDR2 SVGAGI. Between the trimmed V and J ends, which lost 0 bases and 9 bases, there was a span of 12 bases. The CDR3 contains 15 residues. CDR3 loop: CASSYSRGIGSPLHF. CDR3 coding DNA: TGTGCCAGCAGTTACTCAAGGGGGATCGGTTCACCCCTCCACTTT.

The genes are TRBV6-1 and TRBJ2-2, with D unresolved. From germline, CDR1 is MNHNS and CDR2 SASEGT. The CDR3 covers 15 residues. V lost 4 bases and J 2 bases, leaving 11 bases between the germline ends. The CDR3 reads CASSVAPVNTGELFF. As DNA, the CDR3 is TGTGCCAGCAGTGTAGCTCCCGTTAACACCGGGGAGCTGTTTTTT.

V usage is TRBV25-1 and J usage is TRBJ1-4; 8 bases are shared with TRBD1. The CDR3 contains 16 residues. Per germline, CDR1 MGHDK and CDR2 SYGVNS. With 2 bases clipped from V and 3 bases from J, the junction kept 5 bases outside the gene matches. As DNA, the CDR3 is TGTGCCAGCAGTGAAACTCGGGGACAGGCTAATGAAAAACTGTTTTTT. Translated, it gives CASSETRGQANEKLFF. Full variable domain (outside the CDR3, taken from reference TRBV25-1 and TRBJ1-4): EADIYQTPRYLVIGTGKKITLECSQTMGHDKMYWYQQDPGMELHLIHYSYGVNSTEKGDLSSESTVSRIRTEHFPLTLESARPSHTSQYLCASSETRGQANEKLFFGSGTQLSVL.

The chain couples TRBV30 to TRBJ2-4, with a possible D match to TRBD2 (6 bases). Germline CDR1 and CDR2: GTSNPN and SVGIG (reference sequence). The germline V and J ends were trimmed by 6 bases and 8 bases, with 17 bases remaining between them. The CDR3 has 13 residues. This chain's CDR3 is CACGSSGVDIQYF. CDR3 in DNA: TGTGCCTGCGGTTCGTCGGGGGTGGACATTCAGTACTTC.

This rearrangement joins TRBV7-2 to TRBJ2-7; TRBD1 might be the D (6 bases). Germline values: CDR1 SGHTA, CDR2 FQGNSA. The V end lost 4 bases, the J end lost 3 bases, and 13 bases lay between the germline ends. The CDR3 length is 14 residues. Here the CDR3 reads CASSYQGGIYEQYF. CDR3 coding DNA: TGTGCCAGCAGCTATCAAGGGGGAATCTACGAGCAGTACTTC.

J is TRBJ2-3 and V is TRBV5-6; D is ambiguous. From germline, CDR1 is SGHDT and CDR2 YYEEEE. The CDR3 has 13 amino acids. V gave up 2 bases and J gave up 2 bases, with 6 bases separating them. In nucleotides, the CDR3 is TGTGCCAGCAGCTTTGCGGTCACAGATACGCAGTATTTT. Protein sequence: CASSFAVTDTQYF.

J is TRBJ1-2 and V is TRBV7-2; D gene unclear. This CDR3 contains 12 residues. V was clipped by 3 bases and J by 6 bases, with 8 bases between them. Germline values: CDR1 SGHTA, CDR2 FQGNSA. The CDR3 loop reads CASSLDYDGYTF. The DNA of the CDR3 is TGTGCCAGCAGCTTGGACTACGATGGCTACACCTTC.

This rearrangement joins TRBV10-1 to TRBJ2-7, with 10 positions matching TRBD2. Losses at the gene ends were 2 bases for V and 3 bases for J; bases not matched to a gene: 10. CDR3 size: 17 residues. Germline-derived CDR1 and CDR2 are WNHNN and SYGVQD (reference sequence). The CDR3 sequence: CASSEVAAGGPHYEQYF. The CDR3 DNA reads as TGCGCCAGCAGTGAGGTGGCAGCGGGAGGGCCCCACTACGAGCAGTACTTC.

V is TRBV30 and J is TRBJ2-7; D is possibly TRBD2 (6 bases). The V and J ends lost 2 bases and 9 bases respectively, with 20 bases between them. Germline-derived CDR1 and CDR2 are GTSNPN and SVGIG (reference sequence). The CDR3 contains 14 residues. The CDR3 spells CAWSYRTVMGGQYF. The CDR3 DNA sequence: TGTGCCTGGAGTTACCGGACCGTCATGGGGGGGCAGTACTTC.